This T cell receptor (beta chain) was obtained from a study of CD8+ T cells in alopecia areata (dated by TCRdb to the late 2010s). About the full investigation: Treated patients were enrolled in an open-label pilot trial of oral tofacitinib at 5 to 10 mg twice daily for moderate-to-severe alopecia areata. Tofacitinib was administered for 6 to 18 months, and 6 months of follow-up off drug were then conducted to assess delayed response and recurrence. Disease severity in treated patients was measured with the SALT score, which quantifies the percentage of affected scalp surface area. High-throughput TCRbeta sequencing was used to examine T cell clonal expansion in alopecia areata in both the C3H/HeJ mouse model and human patients. Scalp tissue and sorted CD4+ and CD8+ peripheral blood T cells from patchy and totalis/universalis alopecia areata patients and from healthy controls were covered by human TCRbeta sequencing. Biopsies were taken from tofacitinib-treated patients at baseline and again at 4 and 24 weeks into treatment, and several of those patients also had a later scalp biopsy. Scalp clonality was compared among normal scalp (n=4), patchy alopecia areata scalp (n=8), and alopecia totalis/universalis scalp (n=8). RNA came from the PAXgene miRNA kit for fixed scalp, the miRNeasy kit for PBMCs, and the RNeasy kit for mouse skin. TCRbeta CDR3 regions were amplified by immunoSEQ multiplex PCR using 35 Vbeta forward and 13 Jbeta reverse primers. Results the study describes overall, beyond this receptor: Tofacitinib significantly lowered scalp clonality and the number of expanded CD8+ clones among the top 100 scalp clones. Higher clonality and more expanded CD8+ clones were observed in lesional scalp than in normal scalp, particularly in alopecia totalis/universalis, a finding suggestive of antigenic drive. Unlike mouse skin, which is dominated by gammadelta T cells, normal human skin has resident alphabeta T cells that are also sequenced, and this complicates analysis of the scalp TCR repertoire. Because the treated cohort was small and had only one nonresponder, larger studies are needed to examine links between baseline CD8+ expansion and response. Many expanded lesional clones persisted in scalp and blood during tofacitinib treatment, which may partly explain relapse after stopping treatment. Shared TCR sequences between patients were less evident than in mice, which may be partly attributable to HLA diversity in the patient population.

Libraries were built with the immunoSEQ multiplex PCR assay. To provide template for TCR sequencing, every sample had RNA extracted and reverse transcribed into cDNA. SuperScript III was used to make first-strand cDNA, primed with a 2:1 mix of oligo-dT and random hexamers. A synthetic immune receptor repertoire was used to measure amplification bias, and any remaining bias was corrected computationally. The study's own analysis went as follows. After raw reads were preprocessed to remove errors, the CDR3 was defined following IMGT conventions as running from the conserved cysteine to phenylalanine. Clonality was calculated as 1 minus Shannon entropy normalized by log2 of the number of productive unique TCRs. CD4 or CD8 identity of scalp clones was inferred by cross-referencing scalp TCRbeta sequences with sorted blood CD4 and CD8 repertoires. The table was pulled from immuneACCESS by TCRdb, which kept in-frame rearrangements only. Such tables lose some clones; where checked, under half of the loss comes from unresolved V genes, and the rest has no known cause. The D gene and trimming were derived from the DNA, and the V and J assignments and clone size from that table. Present in this sample are 170,000 or so clones, about 60% of which were seen just once. The ten largest clones add up to around an eighth of the sample.

Comment on this clone: Its antigen is currently not known. No quality values exist for individual bases; no much larger clone is one base distant.

In the paper's terms, the time point label means: roughly 26 weeks on oral tofacitinib. This specimen's treatment or condition label, per the study, means: oral pan-JAK inhibitor, 5-10 mg twice daily. Lesional scalp punch biopsies and peripheral blood were collected from alopecia areata patients. PBMCs were separated by density centrifugation and stained for CD3, CD4 and CD8, after which CD4+ and CD8+ T cells were sorted on a FACSAria. The junction shows trimming of 0 bases on V and 4 bases on J, plus 7 bases between the germline ends. The CDR3 runs 13 amino acids, cysteine and phenylalanine included. The sequence is cut down to CDR3 DNA, 39 bases in frame from base 1. CDR1 and CDR2 (SEHNR, FQNEAQ) derive from the germline V gene (reference sequence).

The chain is encoded by TRBV7-9 joined to TRBJ2-7; a confident D gene designation cannot be given. The receptor's source is a human donor with alopecia areata. This sample comprised CD8+ T cells sorted from blood, obtained at week 24, from a patient treated with tofacitinib. The DNA sequence follows: TGTGCCAGCAGCTTAGCGATGGGTTACGAGCAGTACTTC. Translation gives CASSLAMGYEQYF.